This entry features one TCR beta chain sequence. Its matching antigen is unknown. The source of the sample is a study of beta chain features in type 1 diabetes. Overall study context: Examined across all samples were almost 110 million sorted cells.

Study-wide results and limits: Significant though moderate, a shortening of TCRB CDR3s appeared in all four CD4+ subsets of Type 1 diabetes patients.

The whole isolated RNA underwent reverse transcription, so sequencing captured expressed TCRB transcripts. Repertoires were generated with immunoSEQ multiplex PCR, while TCRdb's copy carries only in-frame clones and drops some. The sample contains hundreds of thousands of clones, about 13% of which appear only once. Sequencing was done on a sample of naive CD4+ T cells from blood. The TCR originated in a man aged 25-40 years with type 1 diabetes.

The DNA for the CDR3 is TGTGCCAGCCATCCGGTGGGGCAGGGAGGCGGGGAGCTGTTTTTT. Amino acid sequence: CASHPVGQGGGELFF. V gene TRBV19 combines with J gene TRBJ2-2, with a weak D call TRBD2 (6 bases). The CDR3 runs to 15 residues. Germline V gene lookup returns CDR1 LNHDA and CDR2 SQIVND (reference sequence). Trimming pared 9 bases from V and 7 bases from J, leaving 21 bases between.